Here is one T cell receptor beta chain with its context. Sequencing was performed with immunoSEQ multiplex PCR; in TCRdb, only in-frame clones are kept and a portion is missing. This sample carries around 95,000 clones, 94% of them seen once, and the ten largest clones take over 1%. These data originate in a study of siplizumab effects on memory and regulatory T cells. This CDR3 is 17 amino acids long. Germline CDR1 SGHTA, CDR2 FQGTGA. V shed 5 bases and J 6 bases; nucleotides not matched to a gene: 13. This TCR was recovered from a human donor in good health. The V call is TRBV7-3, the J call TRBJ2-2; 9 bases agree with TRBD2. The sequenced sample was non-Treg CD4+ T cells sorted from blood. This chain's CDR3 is CASSRTAIAGVPGELFF. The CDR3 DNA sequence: TGTGCCAGCAGCCGAACCGCCATAGCGGGAGTCCCCGGGGAGCTGTTTTTT.